The rows below give T cell receptor beta chains drawn from one sample of a study of cytomegalovirus exposure and HLA in healthy donors. Generated by immunoSEQ multiplex PCR, the TCRdb table keeps only in-frame clones and is missing some. The sample data list around 76,000 clones. The specimen was PBMCs. The receptors were gathered from a boy younger than 18 in good health and CMV-seronegative. CDR3s include the opening cysteine and the closing phenylalanine or tryptophan. The order of the fields is V gene, J gene, D gene, CDR3 DNA, CDR3 protein. A D gene is named only where the DNA matches it firmly.

v_call: TRBV6-5
j_call: TRBJ1-1
d_call: TRBD1
cdr3_nt: TGTGCCAGCAGTTTACACAGGGGTCTGGAAGCTTTCTTT
cdr3_aa: CASSLHRGLEAFF

v_call: TRBV19
j_call: TRBJ2-1
d_call: NA
cdr3_nt: TGTGCCAGTAGTATCAGGGGGGTCGACAATGAGCAGTTCTTC
cdr3_aa: CASSIRGVDNEQFF

v_call: TRBV6-1
j_call: TRBJ1-1
d_call: TRBD1
cdr3_nt: TGTGCCAGCAGCGTGACAGGGCGGGCTGAAGCTTTCTTT
cdr3_aa: CASSVTGRAEAFF

v_call: TRBV29-1
j_call: TRBJ1-1
d_call: NA
cdr3_nt: TGCAGCGTTGAAGAAGATGGGAGGACGCCCATGAACACTGAAGCTTTCTTT
cdr3_aa: CSVEEDGRTPMNTEAFF

v_call: TRBV9
j_call: TRBJ2-5
d_call: NA
cdr3_nt: TGTGCCAGCAGCGTAGGGCAGGGTGGGCGCCAAGAGACCCAGTACTTC
cdr3_aa: CASSVGQGGRQETQYF

v_call: TRBV6-5
j_call: TRBJ1-2
d_call: NA
cdr3_nt: TGTGCCAGCAGTTACCGGGGGGGGCGAAGAGGCTACACCTTC
cdr3_aa: CASSYRGGRRGYTF

v_call: TRBV18
j_call: TRBJ1-3
d_call: NA
cdr3_nt: TGTGCCAGCTCACTCATCTCTGGAAACACCATATATTTT
cdr3_aa: CASSLISGNTIYF

v_call: TRBV19
j_call: TRBJ1-5
d_call: TRBD1
cdr3_nt: TGTGCCAGTAGTATAGCAGGGGGCTCGTCGAATCAGCCCCAGCATTTT
cdr3_aa: CASSIAGGSSNQPQHF

v_call: TRBV19
j_call: TRBJ2-7
d_call: TRBD1
cdr3_nt: TGTGCCAGTAGTATGGCCCGGACAGGGGTGGGAGAGCAGTACTTC
cdr3_aa: CASSMARTGVGEQYF

v_call: TRBV30
j_call: TRBJ1-2
d_call: NA
cdr3_nt: TGTGCCTGGAGGGAACAGGTTGCCGATGGCTACACCTTC
cdr3_aa: CAWREQVADGYTF

v_call: TRBV4-1
j_call: TRBJ2-5
d_call: NA
cdr3_nt: TGCGCCAGCAGCCAAGGCTGGGGGGAAGAGACCCAGTACTTC
cdr3_aa: CASSQGWGEETQYF

v_call: TRBV4-2
j_call: TRBJ1-4
d_call: TRBD1
cdr3_nt: TGTGCCAGCAGCCAAGATGTGACAGGGGGCGTGGATGAAAAACTGTTTTTT
cdr3_aa: CASSQDVTGGVDEKLFF

v_call: TRBV13
j_call: TRBJ1-2
d_call: TRBD1
cdr3_nt: TGTGCCAGCAGCTCCGGGACAGGGGGCGACTATGGCTACACCTTC
cdr3_aa: CASSSGTGGDYGYTF

v_call: TRBV6-4
j_call: TRBJ2-6
d_call: TRBD2
cdr3_nt: TGTGCCAGCAGTGACGGGACTAGCGGCTCTGGGGCCAACGTCCTGACTTTC
cdr3_aa: CASSDGTSGSGANVLTF

v_call: TRBV6-5
j_call: TRBJ1-2
d_call: NA
cdr3_nt: TGTGCCAGCAGTCTACAGGGAGACTATGGCTACACCTTC
cdr3_aa: CASSLQGDYGYTF

v_call: TRBV11-3
j_call: TRBJ2-1
d_call: TRBD2
cdr3_nt: TGTGCCAGCAGCTTAGAGAGGACTAGCCCCCGGAGCTCCTACAATGAGCAGTTCTTC
cdr3_aa: CASSLERTSPRSSYNEQFF

v_call: TRBV13
j_call: TRBJ2-1
d_call: NA
cdr3_nt: TGTGCCAGCAGCTTAGAGGCGGGGTCCTACAATGAGCAGTTCTTC
cdr3_aa: CASSLEAGSYNEQFF

v_call: TRBV19
j_call: TRBJ2-3
d_call: NA
cdr3_nt: TGTGCCAGTAGTATAACAGGGAGTGAGGATACGCAGTATTTT
cdr3_aa: CASSITGSEDTQYF

v_call: TRBV19
j_call: TRBJ2-3
d_call: TRBD2
cdr3_nt: TGTGCCAGTAGTATAGACCCGACTAGCGGGGGCCGGGTGGATACGCAGTATTTT
cdr3_aa: CASSIDPTSGGRVDTQYF

v_call: TRBV29-1
j_call: TRBJ1-6
d_call: NA
cdr3_nt: TGCAGCGTTGGGGAGAGGAATTCACCCCTCCACTTT
cdr3_aa: CSVGERNSPLHF

v_call: TRBV27
j_call: TRBJ1-5
d_call: NA
cdr3_nt: TGTGCCAGCAGTCCTCGGACAGTAAACCAGCCCCAGCATTTT
cdr3_aa: CASSPRTVNQPQHF

v_call: TRBV6-1
j_call: TRBJ2-7
d_call: TRBD1
cdr3_nt: TGTGCCACAACAGGGGGCGCTTATGTCCCCTACGAGCAGTACTTC
cdr3_aa: CATTGGAYVPYEQYF

v_call: TRBV19
j_call: TRBJ2-7
d_call: TRBD1
cdr3_nt: TGTGCCAGTAGTAGGGTCCAGGGGGCGCAGGACGAGCAGTACTTC
cdr3_aa: CASSRVQGAQDEQYF

v_call: TRBV7-6
j_call: TRBJ2-2
d_call: TRBD2
cdr3_nt: TGTGCCAGCGGACCAGGACTAGCGGGCAACACCGGGGAGCTGTTTTTT
cdr3_aa: CASGPGLAGNTGELFF

v_call: TRBV30
j_call: TRBJ1-1
d_call: NA
cdr3_nt: TGTGCCTGGAATATGGACCGGGGAACTGAAGCTTTCTTT
cdr3_aa: CAWNMDRGTEAFF

v_call: TRBV5-8
j_call: TRBJ1-5
d_call: TRBD1
cdr3_nt: TGTGCCAGCAGGTGGACAGGAACTAGCAATCAGCCCCAGCATTTT
cdr3_aa: CASRWTGTSNQPQHF

v_call: TRBV5-4
j_call: TRBJ2-7
d_call: NA
cdr3_nt: TGTGCCAGCAGCTCCACCAGGGAAAGCTACGAGCAGTACTTC
cdr3_aa: CASSSTRESYEQYF

v_call: TRBV4-1
j_call: TRBJ2-1
d_call: TRBD2
cdr3_nt: TGCGCCAGCAGCCAATATCGGACTAGAAACAATGAGCAGTTCTTC
cdr3_aa: CASSQYRTRNNEQFF

v_call: TRBV7-9
j_call: TRBJ2-7
d_call: TRBD1
cdr3_nt: TGTGCCAGCAGCCCGGCCGGGACAGGGCGACACGAGCAGTACTTC
cdr3_aa: CASSPAGTGRHEQYF

v_call: TRBV5-1
j_call: TRBJ2-5
d_call: NA
cdr3_nt: TGCGCCAGCAGCTTGGGTCGTGCCGGGCAAGAGACCCAGTACTTC
cdr3_aa: CASSLGRAGQETQYF

v_call: TRBV18
j_call: TRBJ2-7
d_call: TRBD1
cdr3_nt: TGTGCCAGCTCACCAAACCCGGGACAGGCAGGAGGCGAGCAGTACTTC
cdr3_aa: CASSPNPGQAGGEQYF

v_call: TRBV6-5
j_call: TRBJ2-1
d_call: NA
cdr3_nt: TGTGCCAGCAGTTTGAGTTCCTACAATGAGCAGTTCTTC
cdr3_aa: CASSLSSYNEQFF